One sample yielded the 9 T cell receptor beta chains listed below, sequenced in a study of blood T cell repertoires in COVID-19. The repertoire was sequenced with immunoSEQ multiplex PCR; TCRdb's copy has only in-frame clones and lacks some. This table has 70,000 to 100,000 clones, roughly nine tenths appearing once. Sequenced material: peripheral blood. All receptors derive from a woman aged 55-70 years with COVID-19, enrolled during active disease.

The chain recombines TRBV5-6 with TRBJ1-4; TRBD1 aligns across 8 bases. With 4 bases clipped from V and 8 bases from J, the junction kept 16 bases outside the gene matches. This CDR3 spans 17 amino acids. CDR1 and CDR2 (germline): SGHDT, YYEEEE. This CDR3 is CASSVMQGASFAEKLFF. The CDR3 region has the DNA TGTGCCAGCAGCGTCATGCAGGGGGCGTCCTTTGCGGAAAAACTGTTTTTT. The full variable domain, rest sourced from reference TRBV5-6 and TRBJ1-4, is DAGVTQSPTHLIKTRGQQVTLRCSPKSGHDTVSWYQQALGQGPQFIFQYYEEEERQRGNFPDRFSGHQFPNYSSELNVNALLLGDSALYLCASSVMQGASFAEKLFFGSGTQLSVL.

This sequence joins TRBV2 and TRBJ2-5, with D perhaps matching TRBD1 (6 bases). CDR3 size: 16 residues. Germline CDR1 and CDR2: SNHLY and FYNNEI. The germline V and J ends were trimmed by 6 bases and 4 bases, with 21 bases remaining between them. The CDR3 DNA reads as TGTGCCAGCAGGACGGGGAGCTGGGGGCTTGGAGAGACCCAGTACTTC. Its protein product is CASRTGSWGLGETQYF.

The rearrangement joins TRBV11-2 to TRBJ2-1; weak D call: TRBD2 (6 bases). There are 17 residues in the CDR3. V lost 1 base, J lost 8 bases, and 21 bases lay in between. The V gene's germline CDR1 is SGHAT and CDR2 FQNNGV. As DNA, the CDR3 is TGTGCCAGCAGCTTAGGAACGGGGAGGTCGGTAGTCGATGAGCAGTTCTTC. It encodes CASSLGTGRSVVDEQFF.

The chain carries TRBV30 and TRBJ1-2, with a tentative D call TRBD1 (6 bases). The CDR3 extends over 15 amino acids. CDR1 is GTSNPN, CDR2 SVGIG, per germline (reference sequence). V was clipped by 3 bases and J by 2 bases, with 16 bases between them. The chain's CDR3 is CAWSGALRGNYGYTF. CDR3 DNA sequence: TGTGCCTGGAGCGGCGCACTCAGGGGCAACTATGGCTACACCTTC.

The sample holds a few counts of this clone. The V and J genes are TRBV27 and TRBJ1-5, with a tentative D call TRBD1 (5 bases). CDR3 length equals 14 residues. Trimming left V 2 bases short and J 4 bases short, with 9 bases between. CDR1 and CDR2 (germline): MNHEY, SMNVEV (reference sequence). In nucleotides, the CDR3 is TGTGCCAGCAGTTTAGGGGACTCTAATCAGCCCCAGCATTTT. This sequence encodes CASSLGDSNQPQHF.

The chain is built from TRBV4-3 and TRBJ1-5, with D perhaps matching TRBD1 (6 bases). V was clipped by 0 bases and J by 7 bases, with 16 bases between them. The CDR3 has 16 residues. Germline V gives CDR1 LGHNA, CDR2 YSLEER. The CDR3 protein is CASSQDLWDTRQPQHF. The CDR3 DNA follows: TGCGCCAGCAGCCAAGATTTATGGGACACCCGACAGCCCCAGCATTTT.

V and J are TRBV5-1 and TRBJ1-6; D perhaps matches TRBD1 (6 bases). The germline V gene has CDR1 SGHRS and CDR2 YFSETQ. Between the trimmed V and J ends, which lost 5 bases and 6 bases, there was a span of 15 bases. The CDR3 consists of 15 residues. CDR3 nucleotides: TGCGCCAGCAGAGGACAGATGGATCTTAATTCACCCCTCCACTTT. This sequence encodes CASRGQMDLNSPLHF.

The CDR3 nucleotides read TGTGCCAGCAGCTCAAGACTAGCGGGGACCTCCTACAATGAGCAGTTCTTC. It specifies CASSSRLAGTSYNEQFF. The chain is built from TRBV5-4 and TRBJ2-1, with 11 bases identical to TRBD2. V shed 3 bases and J 0 bases; nucleotides not matched to a gene: 5. CDR1 and CDR2 (germline): SGHNT, YYREEE (reference sequence). This CDR3 region has 17 residues.

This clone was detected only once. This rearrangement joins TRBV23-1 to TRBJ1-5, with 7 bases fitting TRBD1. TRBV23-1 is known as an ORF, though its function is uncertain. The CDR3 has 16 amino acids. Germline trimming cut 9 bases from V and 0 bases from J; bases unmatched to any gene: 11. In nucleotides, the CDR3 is TGCGCCAGAAAACACGGGACAGCATATAGCAATCAGCCCCAGCATTTT. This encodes CARKHGTAYSNQPQHF.